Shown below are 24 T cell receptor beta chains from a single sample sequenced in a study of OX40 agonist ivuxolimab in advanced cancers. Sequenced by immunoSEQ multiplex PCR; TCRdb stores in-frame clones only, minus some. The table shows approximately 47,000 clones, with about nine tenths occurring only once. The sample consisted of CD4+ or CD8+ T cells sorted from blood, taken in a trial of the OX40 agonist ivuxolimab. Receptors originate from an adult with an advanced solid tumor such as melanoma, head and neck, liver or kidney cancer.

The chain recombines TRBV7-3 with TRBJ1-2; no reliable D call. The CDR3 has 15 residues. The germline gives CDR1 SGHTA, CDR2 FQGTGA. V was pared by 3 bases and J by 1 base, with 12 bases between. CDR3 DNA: TGTGCCAGCAGCTTCCAGCCGGACCTTAACTATGGCTACACCTTC. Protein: CASSFQPDLNYGYTF.

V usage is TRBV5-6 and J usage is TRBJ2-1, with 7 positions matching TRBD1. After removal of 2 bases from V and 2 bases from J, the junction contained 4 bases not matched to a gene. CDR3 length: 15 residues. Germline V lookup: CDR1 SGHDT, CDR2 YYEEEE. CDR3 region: CASSFDRVPYNEQFF. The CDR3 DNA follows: TGTGCCAGCAGCTTCGACAGGGTGCCCTACAATGAGCAGTTCTTC.

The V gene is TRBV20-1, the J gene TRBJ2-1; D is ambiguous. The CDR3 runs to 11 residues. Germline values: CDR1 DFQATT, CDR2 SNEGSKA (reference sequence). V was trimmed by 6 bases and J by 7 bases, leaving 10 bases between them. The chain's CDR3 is CSALKVNEQFF. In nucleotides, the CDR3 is TGCAGTGCCCTGAAGGTTAATGAGCAGTTCTTC.

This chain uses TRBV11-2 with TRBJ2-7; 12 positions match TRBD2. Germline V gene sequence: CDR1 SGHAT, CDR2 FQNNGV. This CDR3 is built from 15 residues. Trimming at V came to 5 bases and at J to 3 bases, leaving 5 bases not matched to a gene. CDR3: CASSPRLAGDYEQYF. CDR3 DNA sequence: TGTGCCAGCAGCCCGCGACTAGCGGGAGACTACGAGCAGTACTTC.

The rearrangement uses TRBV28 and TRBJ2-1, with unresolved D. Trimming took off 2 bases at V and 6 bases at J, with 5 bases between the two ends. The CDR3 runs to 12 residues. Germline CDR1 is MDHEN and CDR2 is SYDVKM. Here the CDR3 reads CASSLGGNEQFF. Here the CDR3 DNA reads TGTGCCAGCAGTTTAGGTGGCAATGAGCAGTTCTTC. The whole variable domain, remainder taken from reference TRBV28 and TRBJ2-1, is DVKVTQSSRYLVKRTGEKVFLECVQDMDHENMFWYRQDPGLGLRLIYFSYDVKMKEKGDIPEGYSVSREKKERFSLILESASTNQTSMYLCASSLGGNEQFFGPGTRLTVL.

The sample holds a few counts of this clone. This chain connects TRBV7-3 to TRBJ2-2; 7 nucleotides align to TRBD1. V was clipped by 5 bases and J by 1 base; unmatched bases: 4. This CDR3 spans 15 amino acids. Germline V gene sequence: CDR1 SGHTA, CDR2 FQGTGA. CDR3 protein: CASSPRTGNTGELFF. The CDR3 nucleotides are TGTGCCAGCAGCCCTCGGACAGGGAACACCGGGGAGCTGTTTTTT.

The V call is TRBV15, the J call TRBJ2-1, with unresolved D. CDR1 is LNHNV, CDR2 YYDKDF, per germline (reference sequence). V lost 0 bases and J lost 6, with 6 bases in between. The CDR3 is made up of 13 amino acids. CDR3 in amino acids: CATSREDLNEQFF. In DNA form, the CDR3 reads TGTGCCACCAGCAGAGAAGACCTCAATGAGCAGTTCTTC.

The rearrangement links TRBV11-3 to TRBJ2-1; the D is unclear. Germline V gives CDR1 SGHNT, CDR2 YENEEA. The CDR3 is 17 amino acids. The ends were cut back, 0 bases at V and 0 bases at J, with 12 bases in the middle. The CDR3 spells CASSLEGGFSSYNEQFF. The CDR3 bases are TGTGCCAGCAGCTTAGAGGGCGGTTTTAGCTCCTACAATGAGCAGTTCTTC.

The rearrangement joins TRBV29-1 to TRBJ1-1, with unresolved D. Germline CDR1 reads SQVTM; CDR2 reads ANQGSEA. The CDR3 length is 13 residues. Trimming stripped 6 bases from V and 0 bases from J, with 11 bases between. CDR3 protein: CSVVVSLNTEAFF. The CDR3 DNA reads TGCAGCGTAGTTGTAAGTTTGAACACTGAAGCTTTCTTT.

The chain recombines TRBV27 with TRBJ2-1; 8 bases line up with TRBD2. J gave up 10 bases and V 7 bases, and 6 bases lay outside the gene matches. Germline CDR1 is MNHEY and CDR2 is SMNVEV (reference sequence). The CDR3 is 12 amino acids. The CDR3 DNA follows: TGTGCCAGCAAACGGTCGGGAGGGGAGCAGTTCTTC. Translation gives CASKRSGGEQFF.

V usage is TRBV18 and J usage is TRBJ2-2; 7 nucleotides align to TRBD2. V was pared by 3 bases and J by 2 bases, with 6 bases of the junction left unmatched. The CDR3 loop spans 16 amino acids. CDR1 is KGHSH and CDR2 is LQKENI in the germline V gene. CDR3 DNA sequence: TGTGCCAGCTCACCCCTTAGCGGGTCAAACACCGGGGAGCTGTTTTTT. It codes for CASSPLSGSNTGELFF. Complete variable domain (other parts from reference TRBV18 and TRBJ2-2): NAGVMQNPRHLVRRRGQEARLRCSPMKGHSHVYWYRQLPEEGLKFMVYLQKENIIDESGMPKERFSAEFPKEGPSILRIQQVVRGDSAAYFCASSPLSGSNTGELFFGEGSRLTVL.

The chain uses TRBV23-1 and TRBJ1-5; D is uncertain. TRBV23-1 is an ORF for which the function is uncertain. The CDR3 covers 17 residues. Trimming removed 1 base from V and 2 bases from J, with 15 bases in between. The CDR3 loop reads CASSQLGGLACNQPQHF. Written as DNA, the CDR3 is TGCGCCAGCAGTCAATTGGGAGGGCTAGCGTGCAATCAGCCCCAGCATTTT.

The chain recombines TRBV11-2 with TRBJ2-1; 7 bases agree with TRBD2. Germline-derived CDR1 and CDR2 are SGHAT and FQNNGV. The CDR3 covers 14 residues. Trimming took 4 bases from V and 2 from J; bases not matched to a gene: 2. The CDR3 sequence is CASSSLAAYNEQFF. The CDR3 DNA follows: TGTGCCAGCAGCTCCCTAGCGGCCTACAATGAGCAGTTCTTC.

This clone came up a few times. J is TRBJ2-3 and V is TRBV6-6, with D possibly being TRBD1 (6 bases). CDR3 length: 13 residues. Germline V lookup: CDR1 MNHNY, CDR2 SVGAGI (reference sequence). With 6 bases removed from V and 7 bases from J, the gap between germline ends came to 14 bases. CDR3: CASSPTGTHTQYF. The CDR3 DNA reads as TGTGCCAGCAGCCCTACAGGGACCCATACGCAGTATTTT.

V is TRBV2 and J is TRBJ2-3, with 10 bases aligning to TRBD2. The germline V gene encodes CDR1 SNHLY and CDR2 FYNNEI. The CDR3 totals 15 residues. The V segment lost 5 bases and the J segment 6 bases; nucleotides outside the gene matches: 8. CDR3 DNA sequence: TGTGCCAGCAGTCCTAGCGGGAGAGAGGAGGATACGCAGTATTTT. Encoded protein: CASSPSGREEDTQYF.

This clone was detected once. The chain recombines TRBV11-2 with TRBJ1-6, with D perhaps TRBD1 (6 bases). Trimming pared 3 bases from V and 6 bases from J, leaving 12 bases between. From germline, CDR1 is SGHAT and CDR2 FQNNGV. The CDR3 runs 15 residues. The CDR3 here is CASSFGTRRNSPLHF. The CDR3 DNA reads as TGTGCCAGCAGCTTCGGGACAAGGCGTAATTCACCCCTCCACTTT.

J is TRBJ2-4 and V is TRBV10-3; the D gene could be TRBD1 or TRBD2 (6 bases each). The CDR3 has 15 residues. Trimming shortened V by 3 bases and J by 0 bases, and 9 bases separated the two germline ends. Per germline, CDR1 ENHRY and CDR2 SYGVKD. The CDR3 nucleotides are TGTGCCATCAGTGAAGGGGGACTAGCCAAAAACATTCAGTACTTC. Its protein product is CAISEGGLAKNIQYF.

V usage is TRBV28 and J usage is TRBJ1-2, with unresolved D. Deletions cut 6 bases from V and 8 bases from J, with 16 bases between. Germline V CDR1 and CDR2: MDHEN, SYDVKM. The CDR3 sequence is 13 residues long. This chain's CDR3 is CASSPPSLRGYTF. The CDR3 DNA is TGTGCCAGCAGCCCACCGTCGTTAAGAGGCTACACCTTC.

The CDR3, as DNA: TGTGCCAGCAGAGGACAGGGGGAAGGGCTATCTGGCTACACCTTC. This sequence encodes CASRGQGEGLSGYTF. V is TRBV27 and J is TRBJ1-2; 10 bases fit TRBD1. Germline-derived CDR1 and CDR2 are MNHEY and SMNVEV (reference sequence). The CDR3 totals 15 residues. V gave up 6 bases and J gave up 7 bases; unmatched junction bases: 11.

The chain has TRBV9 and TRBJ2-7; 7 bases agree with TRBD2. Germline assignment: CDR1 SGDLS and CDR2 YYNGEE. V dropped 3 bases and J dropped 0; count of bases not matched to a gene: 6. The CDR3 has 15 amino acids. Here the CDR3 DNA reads TGTGCCAGCAGCGACGGGCGGGGGATCTCCTACGAGCAGTACTTC. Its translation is CASSDGRGISYEQYF.

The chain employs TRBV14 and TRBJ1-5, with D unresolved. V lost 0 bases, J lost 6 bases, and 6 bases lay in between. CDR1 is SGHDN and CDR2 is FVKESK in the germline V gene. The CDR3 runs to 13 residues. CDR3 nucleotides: TGTGCCAGCAGCCAAGATCTAGGTCAGCCCCAGCATTTT. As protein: CASSQDLGQPQHF.

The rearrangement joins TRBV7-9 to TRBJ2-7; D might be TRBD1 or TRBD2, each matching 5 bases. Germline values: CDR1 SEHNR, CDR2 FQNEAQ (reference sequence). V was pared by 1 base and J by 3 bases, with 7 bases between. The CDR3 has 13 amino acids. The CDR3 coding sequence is TGTGCCAGCAGCTTAGTGGGGGACTACGAGCAGTACTTC. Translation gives CASSLVGDYEQYF. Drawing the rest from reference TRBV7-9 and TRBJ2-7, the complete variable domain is DTGVSQNPRHKITKRGQNVTFRCDPISEHNRLYWYRQTLGQGPEFLTYFQNEAQLEKSRLLSDRFSAERPKGSFSTLEIQRTEQGDSAMYLCASSLVGDYEQYFGPGTRLTVT.

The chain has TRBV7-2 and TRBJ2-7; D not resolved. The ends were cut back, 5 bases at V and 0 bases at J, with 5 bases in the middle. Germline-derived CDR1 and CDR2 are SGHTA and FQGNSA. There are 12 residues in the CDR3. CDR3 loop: CASSGSSYEQYF. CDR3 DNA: TGTGCCAGCAGCGGTAGCTCCTACGAGCAGTACTTC. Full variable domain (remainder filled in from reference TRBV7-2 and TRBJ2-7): GAGVSQSPSNKVTEKGKDVELRCDPISGHTALYWYRQSLGQGLEFLIYFQGNSAPDKSGLPSDRFSAERTGGSVSTLTIQRTQQEDSAVYLCASSGSSYEQYFGPGTRLTVT.

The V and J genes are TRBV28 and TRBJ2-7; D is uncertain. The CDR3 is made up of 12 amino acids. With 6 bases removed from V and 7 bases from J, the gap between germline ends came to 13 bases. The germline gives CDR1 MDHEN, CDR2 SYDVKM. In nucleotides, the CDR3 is TGTGCCAGCAGGCCCGCAGAGAGGGAGCAGTACTTC. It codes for CASRPAEREQYF.